This entry lists 5 T cell receptor beta chains sequenced from one sample in a study of post-analysis software for immune sequencing data. Points from the study as a whole: Patients showed TRBV5-6, TRBV5-1 and TRBV20-1 among roughly 5 TRBV segments more frequent than in controls.

For these receptors, no antigen is known. Unique molecular identifiers featured in each of the TCR beta cDNA libraries. TCRdb passed the PCR reads through MiXCR, listing each CDR3 protein once. The sample comprises 350,000 to 500,000 distinct CDR3 sequences, 39% of which are singletons, and around 8% rests with the top ten. The sample comprised blood. Receptors originate from a girl aged 2 to 9 with multiple sclerosis.

This chain connects TRBV6-2 or TRBV6-3 to TRBJ2-3; tentative D call: TRBD2 (5 bases). This CDR3 has 14 amino acids. The germline V gene encodes CDR1 MNHEY and CDR2 SVGEGT. Trimming removed 7 bases at V and 2 bases at J, with 13 bases between. In DNA form, the CDR3 reads TGTGCCAGCAAATTCAGCGGAAACACAGATACGCAGTATTTT. Translating gives CASKFSGNTDTQYF.

This clonotype appeared a few times. V is TRBV5-6 and J is TRBJ2-5; maybe TRBD1 (6 bases). The J call may be mistaken, given a closer DNA end match to TRBJ2-7. The germline gives CDR1 SGHDT, CDR2 YYEEEE. CDR3 length: 12 residues. The DNA of the CDR3 is TGTGCCAGCAGCCCGGGACATGACGAGCAGTACTTC. Translation: CASSPGHDEQYF.

This clonotype has only a few counts. The CDR3 here is CSARPYRTGFEQYF. The CDR3 nucleotides read TGCAGTGCTAGGCCGTATAGGACAGGGTTCGAGCAGTACTTC. The genes are TRBV20-1 and TRBJ2-5, with 8 bases that match TRBD1. The DNA end favors TRBJ2-7, so the J call may be wrong. The CDR3 extends over 14 amino acids. Germline CDR1 reads DFQATT; CDR2 reads SNEGSKA (reference sequence).

This clonotype showed up just once. The chain couples TRBV20-1 to TRBJ1-5, with TRBD1 matching over 10 bases. V dropped 5 bases and J dropped 4; count of bases not matched to a gene: 8. Per germline, CDR1 DFQATT and CDR2 SNEGSKA (reference sequence). This CDR3 has 15 amino acids. The CDR3 reads CSAWRGQGSNQPQHF. CDR3 in DNA: TGCAGTGCTTGGAGGGGACAGGGGTCTAATCAGCCCCAGCATTTT.

J is TRBJ2-7 and V is TRBV11-2; a weak D match, TRBD1 (6 bases). The DNA end is a closer match to TRBJ2-4, so the J assignment may be wrong. Per the germline V gene, CDR1 is SGHAT and CDR2 is FQNNGV. The length of the CDR3 is 18 residues. CDR3 protein: CASSFGRGRGLGKNIQYF. The CDR3 DNA reads TGTGCCAGCAGCTTTGGCCGCGGCAGGGGTTTGGGAAAAAACATTCAGTACTTC.